Following are 23 T cell receptor beta chains from one sample sequenced in a study of blood T cell repertoires in COVID-19 (dated by TCRdb to 2018 to 2021). The library came from the immunoSEQ multiplex PCR assay. TCRdb took this table from immuneACCESS and kept in-frame rearrangements with V and J called. Such tables lack part of the clones; where checked against another copy, unresolved V genes explain under half of the gap, and the rest is unexplained. This sample lists 150,000 or so clones; about 83% were detected once. The ten largest account for approximately 10% of the sample. The sample was peripheral blood. The source is a woman in her 70s with COVID-19, enrolled during active disease.

The genes are TRBV24-1 and TRBJ2-5, with TRBD1 as a possible D gene (5 bases). Per germline, CDR1 KGHDR and CDR2 SFDVKD. V gave up 5 bases and J gave up 5 bases, with 20 bases separating them. The CDR3 covers 16 residues. The CDR3 DNA sequence: TGTGCCACCAGTGCTGTATCCAGGGAATTTGGGGAGACCCAGTACTTC. Translating it yields CATSAVSREFGETQYF.

Points on this clone: A read error is likely, as this CDR3 ends without the conserved phenylalanine or tryptophan. It is unclear where the CDR3 begins or ends on the DNA, so no DNA is shown, and the CDR3 is as TCRdb lists it. The chain joins TRBV19 to TRBJ2-7; the table's TRBD2 call for D was not verified on the DNA. The CDR3 length equals 9 residues, ends included. The germline CDR1 and CDR2 sequences are LNHDA and SQIVND (reference sequence). CDR3 region: CASSIVPSR.

This chain joins TRBV28 and TRBJ1-4; 7 bases match TRBD1. The CDR3 consists of 14 residues. Per germline, CDR1 MDHEN and CDR2 SYDVKM. The V gene end was trimmed by 6 bases and the J gene end by 7 bases; junction bases not matched to a gene: 8. CDR3 coding DNA: TGTGCCAGCAGACGCGACAGGGTGCGTGAAAAACTGTTTTTT. Encoded protein: CASRRDRVREKLFF.

This chain uses TRBV7-9 with TRBJ2-7, with 11 positions matching TRBD1. CDR1 and CDR2 (germline): SEHNR, FQNEAQ (reference sequence). Trimming cost V 0 bases and J 1 base; bases outside gene matches: 5. The CDR3 consists of 17 residues. The CDR3: CASSLAGTGGTSYEQYF. The CDR3 DNA reads TGTGCCAGCAGCTTAGCCGGGACAGGGGGTACTTCCTACGAGCAGTACTTC.

The chain links TRBV5-1 to TRBJ1-4; 7 positions match TRBD1. In germline, CDR1 is SGHRS, CDR2 YFSETQ. The CDR3 is 15 residues long. V shed 4 bases, J shed 5 bases, and the junction held 8 bases outside the gene matches. The CDR3 region has the DNA TGCGCCAGCAGCCTTTCGACAGGGCTAAATGAAAAACTGTTTTTT. Its translation: CASSLSTGLNEKLFF.

This chain links TRBV3-1 (or the pseudogene TRBV3-2) with TRBJ1-2, with D possibly TRBD1 on 5 matching bases. V lost 1 base and J lost 4, with 10 bases in between. Germline CDR1 LGHDT, CDR2 YNNKEL (reference sequence). This CDR3 spans 14 amino acids. CDR3 DNA sequence: TGTGCCAGCAGCCAAGTTAGCACAGGCTATGGCTACACCTTC. Protein sequence: CASSQVSTGYGYTF.

The CDR3 is CASSPNAGSEAFF. CDR3 DNA sequence: TGTGCCAGCAGCCCAAACGCCGGGAGTGAAGCTTTCTTT. This chain connects TRBV11-3 to TRBJ1-1; no reliable D call. The CDR3 loop spans 13 amino acids. V was shortened by 5 bases and J by 7 bases, with 14 bases between the two germline ends. Per germline, CDR1 SGHNT and CDR2 YENEEA.

V and J are TRBV29-1 and TRBJ1-2; no reliable D call. Looked up from germline, CDR1 is SQVTM and CDR2 is ANQGSEA. This CDR3 is 12 amino acids long. V was clipped by 2 bases and J by 5 bases, with 9 bases between them. In DNA, the CDR3 is TGCAGCGTTGAATACGGGAGGTATGGCTACACCTTC. It codes for CSVEYGRYGYTF.

The V gene is TRBV29-1, the J gene TRBJ1-1; 8 bases map to TRBD1. This CDR3 spans 13 amino acids. V was pared by 3 bases and J by 3 bases, with 3 bases of the junction left unmatched. Germline V gene lookup returns CDR1 SQVTM and CDR2 ANQGSEA. The CDR3 region is CSVDETGDTEAFF. In nucleotides, the CDR3 is TGCAGCGTTGATGAGACAGGGGACACTGAAGCTTTCTTT.

The rearrangement uses TRBV27 and TRBJ1-1; a possible D gene is TRBD1 (5 bases). The CDR3 is made up of 13 amino acids. V lost 8 bases, J lost 5 bases, and 15 bases lay in between. Germline lookup yields CDR1 MNHEY and CDR2 SMNVEV (reference sequence). CDR3 nucleotide sequence: TGTGCCAGCCATACGGCAGGGAGGACTGAAGCTTTCTTT. This gives the protein CASHTAGRTEAFF.

This rearrangement joins TRBV5-5 to TRBJ1-5; D is perhaps TRBD1 (5 bases). This CDR3 contains 15 residues. Per the germline V gene, CDR1 is SGHKS and CDR2 is YYEKEE (reference sequence). The germline V and J ends were trimmed by 3 bases and 9 bases, with 19 bases remaining between them. The CDR3 loop reads CASSSPGPSLGPQHF. The CDR3 DNA reads as TGTGCCAGCAGCTCCCCAGGGCCGAGCCTGGGGCCCCAGCATTTT.

The CDR3 coding sequence is TGTGCCATCAAAACGCTAGCGGGGGGAACAGATACGCAGTATTTT. Amino acids: CAIKTLAGGTDTQYF. This chain joins TRBV10-3 and TRBJ2-3; 11 positions agree with TRBD2. J gave up 3 bases and V 7 bases, and 6 bases lay outside the gene matches. Per germline, CDR1 ENHRY and CDR2 SYGVKD. The CDR3 consists of 15 residues.

V usage is TRBV28 and J usage is TRBJ2-3, with a tentative D call TRBD2 (5 bases). Germline V gene data show CDR1 as MDHEN and CDR2 as SYDVKM. This CDR3 spans 12 amino acids. V was trimmed by 2 bases and J by 7 bases, leaving 7 bases between them. Here the CDR3 reads CASSLRGNTQYF. The CDR3 nucleotides are TGTGCCAGCAGTTTACGGGGAAATACGCAGTATTTT.

The chain joins TRBV5-4 to TRBJ1-4; D is unresolved. Per germline, CDR1 SGHNT and CDR2 YYREEE (reference sequence). This CDR3 region has 14 residues. V was pared by 0 bases and J by 8 bases, with 11 bases between. In DNA, the CDR3 is TGTGCCAGCAGCTTGGGAGGGCGTCGCGAAAAACTGTTTTTT. Translating gives CASSLGGRREKLFF.

The J gene is TRBJ1-5, the V gene TRBV11-2, with D possibly matching TRBD1 (5 bases). The CDR3 consists of 16 residues. Germline V gives CDR1 SGHAT, CDR2 FQNNGV. Trimming cost V 5 bases and J 4 bases, with 18 bases left between them. The CDR3 DNA reads TGTGCCAGCAGCGAAGGGGTGGGGTTGGGAAATCAGCCCCAGCATTTT. Its protein product is CASSEGVGLGNQPQHF.

The chain employs TRBV5-1 and TRBJ2-7; 8 nucleotides line up with TRBD1. In germline, CDR1 is SGHRS, CDR2 YFSETQ. This CDR3 contains 15 residues. V shed 3 bases, J shed 2 bases, and the junction held 7 bases outside the gene matches. The CDR3 is CASSWAGQGPYEQYF. In DNA, the CDR3 is TGCGCCAGCAGCTGGGCCGGACAGGGTCCCTACGAGCAGTACTTC.

The chain employs TRBV12-3 or TRBV12-4 and TRBJ1-6; tentatively, D is TRBD1 (5 bases). Deletions cut 6 bases from V and 5 bases from J, with 8 bases between. CDR3 length: 13 residues. CDR3 region: CASRRDHNSPLHF. The CDR3 bases are TGTGCCAGCAGGCGGGACCATAATTCACCCCTCCACTTT.

V is TRBV5-1 and J is TRBJ1-1, with 7 positions matching TRBD1. V was pared by 0 bases and J by 1 base, with 6 bases of the junction left unmatched. Germline CDR1 and CDR2: SGHRS and YFSETQ. This CDR3 has 16 amino acids. The CDR3: CASSLEQTGANTEAFF. CDR3 nucleotides: TGCGCCAGCAGCTTGGAACAAACAGGGGCGAACACTGAAGCTTTCTTT.

This sequence joins TRBV28 and TRBJ2-4, with D possibly matching TRBD1 (5 bases). The V gene lost 3 bases and the J gene lost 5 bases, with 8 bases spanning the gap. CDR1 is MDHEN and CDR2 is SYDVKM in the germline V gene. CDR3 length: 13 amino acids. CDR3 coding DNA: TGTGCCAGCAGTTTCAGGGCAGAAAACATTCAGTACTTC. This codes for CASSFRAENIQYF.

The V gene is TRBV29-1, the J gene TRBJ2-7; tentatively, D is TRBD1 (7 bases). Trimming stripped 2 bases from V and 6 bases from J, with 20 bases between. CDR3 length equals 15 residues. Germline CDR1 and CDR2: SQVTM and ANQGSEA. The CDR3 sequence: CSVEPFGQGGGEQYF. The CDR3 DNA is TGCAGCGTTGAACCTTTCGGGCAGGGGGGCGGCGAGCAGTACTTC.

The chain links TRBV12-3 or TRBV12-4 to TRBJ2-5; no definite D call. The ends were cut back, 0 bases at V and 2 bases at J, with 4 bases in the middle. CDR3 length equals 13 residues. CDR3 residues: CASSLAEQETQYF. The CDR3 coding sequence is TGTGCCAGCAGTTTAGCAGAGCAAGAGACCCAGTACTTC.

This clone was detected a few times. For the CDR3, the DNA is TGTGCCAGCAGCCAGGAACTAGCGGGGGGGCTTGACAATGAGCAGTTCTTC. As protein: CASSQELAGGLDNEQFF. This chain uses TRBV4-2 with TRBJ2-1; 13 positions agree with TRBD2. This CDR3 comprises 17 residues. J gave up 5 bases and V 3 bases, and 7 bases lay outside the gene matches. CDR1 and CDR2 (germline): LGHNA, YNFKEQ.

Only one count was recorded for this clone. The V and J genes are TRBV11-2 and TRBJ2-4, with D unclear. V gave up 5 bases and J gave up 1 base, with 9 bases separating them. The germline gives CDR1 SGHAT, CDR2 FQNNGV. The CDR3 has 14 residues. This CDR3 reads CASSPRLAKNIQYF. In DNA, the CDR3 is TGTGCCAGCAGCCCGCGGTTGGCCAAAAACATTCAGTACTTC.